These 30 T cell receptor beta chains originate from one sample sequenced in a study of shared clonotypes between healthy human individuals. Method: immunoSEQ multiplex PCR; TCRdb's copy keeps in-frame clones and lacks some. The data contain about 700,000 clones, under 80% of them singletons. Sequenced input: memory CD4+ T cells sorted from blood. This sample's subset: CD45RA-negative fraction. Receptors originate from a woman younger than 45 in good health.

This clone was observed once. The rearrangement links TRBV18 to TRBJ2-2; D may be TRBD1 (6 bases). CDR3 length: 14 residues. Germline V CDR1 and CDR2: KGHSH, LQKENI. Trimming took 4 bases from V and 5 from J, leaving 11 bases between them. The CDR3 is CASSLAQGTGELFF. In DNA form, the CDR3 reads TGTGCCAGCTCACTAGCACAGGGAACCGGGGAGCTGTTTTTT.

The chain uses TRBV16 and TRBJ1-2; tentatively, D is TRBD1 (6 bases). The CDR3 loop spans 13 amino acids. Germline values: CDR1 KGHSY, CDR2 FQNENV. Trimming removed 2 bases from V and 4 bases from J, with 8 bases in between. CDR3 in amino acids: CASSQRDIYGYTF. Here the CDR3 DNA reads TGTGCCAGCAGCCAAAGGGACATCTATGGCTACACCTTC.

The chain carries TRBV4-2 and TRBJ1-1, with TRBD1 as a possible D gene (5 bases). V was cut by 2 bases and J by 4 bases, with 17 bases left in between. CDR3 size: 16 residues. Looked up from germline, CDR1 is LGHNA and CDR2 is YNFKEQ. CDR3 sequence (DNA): TGTGCCAGCAGCCAATCGGTCACTCAAAGGGGCACTGAAGCTTTCTTT. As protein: CASSQSVTQRGTEAFF.

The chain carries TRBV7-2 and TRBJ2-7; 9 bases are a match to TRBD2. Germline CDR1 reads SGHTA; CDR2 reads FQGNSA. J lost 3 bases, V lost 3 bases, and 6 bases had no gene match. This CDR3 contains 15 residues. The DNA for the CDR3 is TGTGCCAGCAGCTTTTGGCTAGCGGGAATCTACGAGCAGTACTTC. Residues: CASSFWLAGIYEQYF.

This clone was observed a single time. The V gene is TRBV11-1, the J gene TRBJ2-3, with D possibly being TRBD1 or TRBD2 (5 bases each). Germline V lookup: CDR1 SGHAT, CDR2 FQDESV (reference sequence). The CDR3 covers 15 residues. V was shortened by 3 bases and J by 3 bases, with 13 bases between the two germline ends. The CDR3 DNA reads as TGTGCCAGCAGCTTGGGGACGAGGTCTACAGATACGCAGTATTTT. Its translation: CASSLGTRSTDTQYF.

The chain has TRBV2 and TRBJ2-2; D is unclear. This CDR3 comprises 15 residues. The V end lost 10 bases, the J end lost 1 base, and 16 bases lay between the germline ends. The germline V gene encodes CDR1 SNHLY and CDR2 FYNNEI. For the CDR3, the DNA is TGTGCCACCTCTCCTCCAGGTGGGAACACCGGGGAGCTGTTTTTT. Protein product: CATSPPGGNTGELFF.

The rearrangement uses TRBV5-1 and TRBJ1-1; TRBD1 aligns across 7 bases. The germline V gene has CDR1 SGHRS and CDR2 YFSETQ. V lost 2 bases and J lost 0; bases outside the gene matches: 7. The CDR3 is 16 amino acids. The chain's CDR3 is CASSFMQGGLNTEAFF. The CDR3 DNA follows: TGCGCCAGCAGCTTTATGCAGGGGGGGTTGAACACTGAAGCTTTCTTT. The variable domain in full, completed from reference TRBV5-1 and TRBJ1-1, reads KAGVTQTPRYLIKTRGQQVTLSCSPISGHRSVSWYQQTPGQGLQFLFEYFSETQRNKGNFPGRFSGRQFSNSRSEMNVSTLELGDSALYLCASSFMQGGLNTEAFFGQGTRLTVV.

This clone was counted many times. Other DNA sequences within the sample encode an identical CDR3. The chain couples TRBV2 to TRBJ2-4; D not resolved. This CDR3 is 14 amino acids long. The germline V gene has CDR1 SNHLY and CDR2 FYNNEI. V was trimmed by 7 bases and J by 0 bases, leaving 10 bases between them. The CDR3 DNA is TGTGCCAGCAAGGCGGAAATAGCCAAAAACATTCAGTACTTC. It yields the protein CASKAEIAKNIQYF. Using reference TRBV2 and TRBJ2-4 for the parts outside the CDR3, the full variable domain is EPEVTQTPSHQVTQMGQEVILRCVPISNHLYFYWYRQILGQKVEFLVSFYNNEISEKSEIFDDQFSVERPDGSNFTLKIRSTKLEDSAMYFCASKAEIAKNIQYFGAGTRLSVL.

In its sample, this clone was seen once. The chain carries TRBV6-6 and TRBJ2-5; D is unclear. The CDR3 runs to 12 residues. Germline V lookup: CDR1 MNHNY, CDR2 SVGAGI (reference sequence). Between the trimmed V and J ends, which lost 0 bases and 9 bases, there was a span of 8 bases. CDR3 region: CASSYSSDAQYF. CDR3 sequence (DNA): TGTGCCAGCAGTTACTCTTCGGATGCCCAGTACTTC.

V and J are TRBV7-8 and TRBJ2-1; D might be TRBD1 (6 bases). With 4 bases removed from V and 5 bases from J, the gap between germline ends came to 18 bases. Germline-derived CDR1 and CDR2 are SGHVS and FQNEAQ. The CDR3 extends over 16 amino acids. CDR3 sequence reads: CASSSLLGGNDNEQFF. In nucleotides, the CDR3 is TGTGCCAGCAGCTCCCTTTTAGGGGGAAACGACAATGAGCAGTTCTTC. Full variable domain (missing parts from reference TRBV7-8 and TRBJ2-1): GAGVSQSPRYKVAKRGQDVALRCDPISGHVSLFWYQQALGQGPEFLTYFQNEAQLDKSGLPSDRFFAERPEGSVSTLKIQRTQQEDSAVYLCASSSLLGGNDNEQFFGPGTRLTVL.

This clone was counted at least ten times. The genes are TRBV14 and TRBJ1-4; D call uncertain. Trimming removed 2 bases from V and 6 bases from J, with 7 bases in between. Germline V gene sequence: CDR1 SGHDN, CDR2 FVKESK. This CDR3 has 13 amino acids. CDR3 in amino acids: CASSQRLYEKLFF. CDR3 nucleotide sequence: TGTGCCAGCAGCCAACGATTATATGAAAAACTGTTTTTT.

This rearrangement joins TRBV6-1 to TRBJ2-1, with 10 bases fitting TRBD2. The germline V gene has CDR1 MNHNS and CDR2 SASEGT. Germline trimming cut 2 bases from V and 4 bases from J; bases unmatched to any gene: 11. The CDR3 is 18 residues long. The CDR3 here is CASSELGVAGGPYNEQFF. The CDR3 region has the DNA TGTGCCAGCAGTGAACTAGGGGTAGCGGGAGGTCCTTACAATGAGCAGTTCTTC.

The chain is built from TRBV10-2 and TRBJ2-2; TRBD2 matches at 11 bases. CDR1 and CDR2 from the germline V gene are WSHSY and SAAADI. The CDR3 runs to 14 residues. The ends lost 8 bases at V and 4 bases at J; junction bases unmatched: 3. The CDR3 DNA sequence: TGCGCCAGCCGGACTAGCGGGCCCACCGGGGAGCTGTTTTTT. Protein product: CASRTSGPTGELFF.

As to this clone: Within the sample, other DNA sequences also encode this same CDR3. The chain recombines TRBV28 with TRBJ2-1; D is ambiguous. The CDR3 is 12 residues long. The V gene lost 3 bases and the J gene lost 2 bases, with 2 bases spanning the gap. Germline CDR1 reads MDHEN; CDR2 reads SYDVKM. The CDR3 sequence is CASSLTYNEQFF. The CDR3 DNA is TGTGCCAGCAGTTTGACCTACAATGAGCAGTTCTTC.

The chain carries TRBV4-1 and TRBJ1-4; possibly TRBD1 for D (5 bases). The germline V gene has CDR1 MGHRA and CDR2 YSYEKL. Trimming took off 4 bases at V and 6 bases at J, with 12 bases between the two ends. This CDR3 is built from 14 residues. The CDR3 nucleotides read TGCGCCAGCAGCCGCCTTGGACAAGATGAAAAACTGTTTTTT. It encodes CASSRLGQDEKLFF.

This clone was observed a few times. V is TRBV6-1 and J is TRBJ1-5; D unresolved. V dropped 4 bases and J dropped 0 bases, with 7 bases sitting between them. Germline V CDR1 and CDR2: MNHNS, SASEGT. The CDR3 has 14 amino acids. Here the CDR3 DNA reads TGTGCCAGCAGTGTCGACGGTAGCAATCAGCCCCAGCATTTT. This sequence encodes CASSVDGSNQPQHF.

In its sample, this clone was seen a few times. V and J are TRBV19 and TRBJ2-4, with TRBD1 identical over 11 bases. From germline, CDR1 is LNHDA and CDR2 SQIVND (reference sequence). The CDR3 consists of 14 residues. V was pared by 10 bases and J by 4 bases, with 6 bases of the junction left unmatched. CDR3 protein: CATTGDRGKNIQYF. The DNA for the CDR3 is TGTGCCACGACTGGGGACAGGGGGAAAAACATTCAGTACTTC.

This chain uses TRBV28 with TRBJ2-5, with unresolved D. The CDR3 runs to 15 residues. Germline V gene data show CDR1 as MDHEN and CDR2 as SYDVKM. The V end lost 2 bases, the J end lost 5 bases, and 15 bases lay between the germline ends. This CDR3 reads CASSLPRRLGETQYF. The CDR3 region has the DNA TGTGCCAGCAGTTTACCGAGGCGTTTAGGGGAGACCCAGTACTTC.

The CDR3 nucleotides are TGTGCCAGCAGCTTTTCCCCAAACTCCGGGACGGCTGTCACAGATACGCAGTATTTT. Residues: CASSFSPNSGTAVTDTQYF. The genes are TRBV7-6 and TRBJ2-3, with D perhaps given as TRBD1 or TRBD2 (5 bases each). V lost 3 bases, J lost 2 bases, and 24 bases lay in between. The CDR3 runs 19 residues. Germline V gene lookup returns CDR1 SGHVS and CDR2 FNYEAQ.

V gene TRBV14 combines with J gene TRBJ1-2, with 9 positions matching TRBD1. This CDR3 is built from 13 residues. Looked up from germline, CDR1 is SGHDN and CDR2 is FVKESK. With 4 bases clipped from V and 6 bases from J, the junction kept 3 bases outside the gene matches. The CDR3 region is CASSPGQGHGYTF. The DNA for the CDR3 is TGTGCCAGCAGCCCGGGACAGGGCCATGGCTACACCTTC.

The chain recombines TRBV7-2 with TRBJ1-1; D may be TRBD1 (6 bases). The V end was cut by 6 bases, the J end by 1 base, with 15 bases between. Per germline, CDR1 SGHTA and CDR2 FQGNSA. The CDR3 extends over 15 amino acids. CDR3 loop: CASRYADRSNTEAFF. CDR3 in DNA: TGTGCCAGCAGGTATGCTGACAGGTCGAACACTGAAGCTTTCTTT. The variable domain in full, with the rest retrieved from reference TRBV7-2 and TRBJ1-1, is GAGVSQSPSNKVTEKGKDVELRCDPISGHTALYWYRQSLGQGLEFLIYFQGNSAPDKSGLPSDRFSAERTGGSVSTLTIQRTQQEDSAVYLCASRYADRSNTEAFFGQGTRLTVV.

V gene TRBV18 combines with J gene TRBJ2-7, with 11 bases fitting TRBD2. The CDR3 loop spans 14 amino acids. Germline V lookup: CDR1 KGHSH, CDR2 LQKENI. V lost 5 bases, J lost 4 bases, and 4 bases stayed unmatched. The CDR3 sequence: CASSTTSGVYEQYF. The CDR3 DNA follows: TGTGCCAGCTCAACGACTAGCGGGGTGTACGAGCAGTACTTC.

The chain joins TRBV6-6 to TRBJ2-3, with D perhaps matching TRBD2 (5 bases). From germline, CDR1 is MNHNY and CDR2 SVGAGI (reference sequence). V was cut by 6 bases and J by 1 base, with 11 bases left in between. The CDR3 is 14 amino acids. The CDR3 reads CASSHTGGTDTQYF. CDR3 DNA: TGTGCCAGCAGCCATACCGGGGGCACAGATACGCAGTATTTT.

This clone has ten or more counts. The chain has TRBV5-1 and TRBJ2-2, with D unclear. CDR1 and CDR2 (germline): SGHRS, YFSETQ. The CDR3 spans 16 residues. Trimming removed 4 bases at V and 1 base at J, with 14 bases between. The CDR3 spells CASSESVAENTGELFF. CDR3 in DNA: TGCGCCAGCAGCGAGTCCGTAGCCGAGAACACCGGGGAGCTGTTTTTT.

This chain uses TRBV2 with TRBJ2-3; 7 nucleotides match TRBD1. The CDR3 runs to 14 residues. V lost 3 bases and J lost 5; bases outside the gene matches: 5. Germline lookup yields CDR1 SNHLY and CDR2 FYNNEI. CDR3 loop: CASSEDRTRDTQYF. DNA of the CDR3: TGTGCCAGCAGTGAGGACAGGACTCGAGATACGCAGTATTTT.

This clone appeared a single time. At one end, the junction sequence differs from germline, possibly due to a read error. Written as DNA, the CDR3 is TGTGCCAGCGGGACTAGCGGGAATTCACCGCAGCTCTTC. This translates into CASGTSGNSPQLF. The rearrangement joins TRBV2 to TRBJ2-1; the match to TRBD2 covers 13 bases. Germline V CDR1 and CDR2: SNHLY, FYNNEI. The CDR3 extends over 13 amino acids.

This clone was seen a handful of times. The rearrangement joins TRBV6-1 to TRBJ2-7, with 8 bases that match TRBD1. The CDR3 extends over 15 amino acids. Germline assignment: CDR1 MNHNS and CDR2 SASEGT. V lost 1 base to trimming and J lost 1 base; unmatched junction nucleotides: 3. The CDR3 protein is CASSEVRDRSYEQYF. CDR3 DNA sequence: TGTGCCAGCAGTGAAGTCCGGGACAGGTCCTACGAGCAGTACTTC.

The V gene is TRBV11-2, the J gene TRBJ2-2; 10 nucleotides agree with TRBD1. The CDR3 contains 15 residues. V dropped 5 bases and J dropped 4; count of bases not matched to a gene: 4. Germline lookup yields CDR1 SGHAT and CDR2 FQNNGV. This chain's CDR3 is CASSPDRGRTGELFF. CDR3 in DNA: TGTGCCAGCAGCCCCGACAGGGGGCGCACCGGGGAGCTGTTTTTT.

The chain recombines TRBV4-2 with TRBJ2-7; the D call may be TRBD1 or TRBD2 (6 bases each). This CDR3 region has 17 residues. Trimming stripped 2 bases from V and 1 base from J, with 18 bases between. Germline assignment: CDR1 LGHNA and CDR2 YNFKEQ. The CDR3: CASSQRQSGGGSYEQYF. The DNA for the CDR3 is TGTGCCAGCAGCCAACGCCAGAGCGGAGGGGGATCCTACGAGCAGTACTTC.

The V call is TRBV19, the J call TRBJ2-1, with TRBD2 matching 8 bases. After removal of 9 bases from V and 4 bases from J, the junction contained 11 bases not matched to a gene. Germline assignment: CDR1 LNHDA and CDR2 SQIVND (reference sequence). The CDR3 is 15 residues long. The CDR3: CASRRGADRYNEQFF. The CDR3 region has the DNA TGTGCCAGCCGGCGGGGGGCGGACCGATACAATGAGCAGTTCTTC.